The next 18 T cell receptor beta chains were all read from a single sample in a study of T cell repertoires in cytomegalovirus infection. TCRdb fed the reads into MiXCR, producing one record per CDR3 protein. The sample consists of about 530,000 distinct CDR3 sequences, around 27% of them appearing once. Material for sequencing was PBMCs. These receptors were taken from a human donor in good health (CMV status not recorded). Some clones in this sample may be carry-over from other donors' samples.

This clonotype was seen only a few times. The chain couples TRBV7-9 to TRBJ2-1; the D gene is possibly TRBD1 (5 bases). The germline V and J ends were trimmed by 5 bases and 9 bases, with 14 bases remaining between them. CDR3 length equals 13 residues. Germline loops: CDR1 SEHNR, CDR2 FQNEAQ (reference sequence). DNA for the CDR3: TGTGCCAGCAGCCGACAGTTTCTGGGTGAGCAGTTCTTC. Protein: CASSRQFLGEQFF.

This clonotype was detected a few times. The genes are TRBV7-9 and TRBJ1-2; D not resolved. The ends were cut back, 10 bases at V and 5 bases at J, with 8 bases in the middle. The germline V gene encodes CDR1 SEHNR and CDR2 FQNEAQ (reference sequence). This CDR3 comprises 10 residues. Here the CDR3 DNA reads TGTGCCACCCAAGCATATGGCTACACCTTC. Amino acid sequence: CATQAYGYTF.

CDR3 region: CASSTPPGGYSSYEQYF. CDR3 coding DNA: TGTGCCAGCAGTACACCCCCCGGGGGGTACAGCTCCTACGAGCAGTACTTC. This chain joins TRBV12-3 or TRBV12-4 and TRBJ2-7; 7 nucleotides agree with TRBD2. Germline trimming cut 5 bases from V and 0 bases from J; bases unmatched to any gene: 13. The CDR3 spans 17 residues.

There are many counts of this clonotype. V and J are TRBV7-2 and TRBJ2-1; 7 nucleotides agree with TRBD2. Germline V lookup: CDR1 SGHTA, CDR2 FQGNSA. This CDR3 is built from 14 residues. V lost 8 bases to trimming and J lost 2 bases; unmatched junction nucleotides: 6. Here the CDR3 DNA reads TGTGCCAGCGCTAACGGGAGGACCTACAATGAGCAGTTCTTC. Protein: CASANGRTYNEQFF.

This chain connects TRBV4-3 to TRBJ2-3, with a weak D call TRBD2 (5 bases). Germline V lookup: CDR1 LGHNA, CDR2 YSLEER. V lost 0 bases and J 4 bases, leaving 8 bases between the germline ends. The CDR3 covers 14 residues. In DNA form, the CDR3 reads TGCGCCAGCAGCCAAGAACGGGGTCCAGATACGCAGTATTTT. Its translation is CASSQERGPDTQYF.

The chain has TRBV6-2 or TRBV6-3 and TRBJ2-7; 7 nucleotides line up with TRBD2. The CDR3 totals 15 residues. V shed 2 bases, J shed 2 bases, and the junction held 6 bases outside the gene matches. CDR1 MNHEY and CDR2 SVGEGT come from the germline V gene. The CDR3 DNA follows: TGTGCCAGCAGTTACGGGGGAGGGCCTCCCTACGAGCAGTACGTC. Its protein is CASSYGGGPPYEQYV.

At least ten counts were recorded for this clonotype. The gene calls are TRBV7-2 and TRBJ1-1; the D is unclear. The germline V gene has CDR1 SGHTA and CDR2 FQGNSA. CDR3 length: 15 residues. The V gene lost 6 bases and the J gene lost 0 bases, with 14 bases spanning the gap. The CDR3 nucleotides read TGTGCCAGCAGTTTCAGACGGGTCATGAACACTGAAGCTTTCTTT. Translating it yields CASSFRRVMNTEAFF.

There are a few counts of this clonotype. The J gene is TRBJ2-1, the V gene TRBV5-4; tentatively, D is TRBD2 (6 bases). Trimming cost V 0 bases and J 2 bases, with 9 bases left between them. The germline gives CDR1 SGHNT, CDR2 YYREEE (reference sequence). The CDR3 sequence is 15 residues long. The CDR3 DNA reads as TGTGCCAGCAGCTTGGGCGGGACCGCCTACAATGAGCAGTTCTTC. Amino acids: CASSLGGTAYNEQFF.

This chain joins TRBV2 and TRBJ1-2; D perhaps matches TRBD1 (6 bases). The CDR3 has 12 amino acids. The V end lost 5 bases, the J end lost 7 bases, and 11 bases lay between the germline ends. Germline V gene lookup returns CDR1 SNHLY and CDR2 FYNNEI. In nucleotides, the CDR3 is TGTGCCAGCAGTCAGAGAGGGGGTGGCTACACCTTC. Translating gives CASSQRGGGYTF. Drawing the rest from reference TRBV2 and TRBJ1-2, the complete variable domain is EPEVTQTPSHQVTQMGQEVILRCVPISNHLYFYWYRQILGQKVEFLVSFYNNEISEKSEIFDDQFSVERPDGSNFTLKIRSTKLEDSAMYFCASSQRGGGYTFGSGTRLTVV.

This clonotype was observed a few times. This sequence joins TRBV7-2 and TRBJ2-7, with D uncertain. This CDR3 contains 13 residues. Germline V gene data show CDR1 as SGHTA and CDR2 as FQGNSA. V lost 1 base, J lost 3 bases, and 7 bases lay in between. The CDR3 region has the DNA TGTGCCAGCAGCTTAGGAACGGTCTACGAGCAGTACTTC. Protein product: CASSLGTVYEQYF.

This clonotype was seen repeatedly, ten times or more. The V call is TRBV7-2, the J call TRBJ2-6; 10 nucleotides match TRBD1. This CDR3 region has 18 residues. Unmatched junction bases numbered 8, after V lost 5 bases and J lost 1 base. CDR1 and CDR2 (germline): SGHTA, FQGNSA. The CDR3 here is CASSVTGQGSSGANVLTF. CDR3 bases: TGTGCCAGCAGCGTTACGGGACAGGGGAGTTCTGGGGCCAACGTCCTGACTTTC.

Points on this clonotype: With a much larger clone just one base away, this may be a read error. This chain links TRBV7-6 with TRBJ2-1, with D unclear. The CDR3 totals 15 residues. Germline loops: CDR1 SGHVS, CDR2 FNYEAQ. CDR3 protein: CSSSGYGLSYNEQFF. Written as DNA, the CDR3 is TGTTCCAGCAGTGGGTATGGCCTCTCCTACAATGAGCAGTTCTTC.

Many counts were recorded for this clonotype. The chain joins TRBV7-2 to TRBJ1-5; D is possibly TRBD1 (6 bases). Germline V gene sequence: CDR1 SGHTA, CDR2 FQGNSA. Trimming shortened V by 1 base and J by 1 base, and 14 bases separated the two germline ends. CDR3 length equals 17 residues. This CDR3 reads CASSLVGGQGSNQPQHF. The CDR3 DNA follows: TGTGCCAGCAGCTTAGTGGGGGGTCAGGGGAGCAATCAGCCCCAGCATTTT.

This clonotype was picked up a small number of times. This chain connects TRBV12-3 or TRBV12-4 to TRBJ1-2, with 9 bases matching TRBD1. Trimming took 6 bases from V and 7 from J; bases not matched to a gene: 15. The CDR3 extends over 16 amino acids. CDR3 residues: CASSLRVGTGRGGYTF. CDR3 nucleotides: TGTGCCAGCAGCCTAAGGGTAGGGACAGGGAGAGGTGGCTACACCTTC.

The chain's CDR3 is CASSLIAGAYNEQFF. CDR3 nucleotides: TGTGCCAGCAGTCTAATAGCGGGAGCCTACAATGAGCAGTTCTTC. The chain recombines TRBV27 with TRBJ2-1; 9 bases match TRBD2. CDR1 is MNHEY and CDR2 is SMNVEV in the germline V gene (reference sequence). With V trimmed by 5 bases and J by 2 bases, 4 bases remained unmatched. The CDR3 is made up of 15 amino acids.

The CDR3 protein is CASSLEGTGNEQFF. As DNA, the CDR3 is TGCGCCAGCAGCTTGGAGGGGACTGGGAATGAGCAGTTCTTC. This chain joins TRBV5-1 and TRBJ2-1; D is possibly TRBD2 (6 bases). Germline CDR1 reads SGHRS; CDR2 reads YFSETQ. This CDR3 has 14 amino acids. V gave up 0 bases and J gave up 7 bases, with 11 bases separating them.

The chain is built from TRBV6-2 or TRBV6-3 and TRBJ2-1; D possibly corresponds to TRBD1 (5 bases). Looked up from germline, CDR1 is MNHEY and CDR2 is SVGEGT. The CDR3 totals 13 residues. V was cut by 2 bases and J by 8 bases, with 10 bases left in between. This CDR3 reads CASSYKRGYEQFF. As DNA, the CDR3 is TGTGCCAGCAGTTACAAAAGGGGCTATGAGCAGTTCTTC.

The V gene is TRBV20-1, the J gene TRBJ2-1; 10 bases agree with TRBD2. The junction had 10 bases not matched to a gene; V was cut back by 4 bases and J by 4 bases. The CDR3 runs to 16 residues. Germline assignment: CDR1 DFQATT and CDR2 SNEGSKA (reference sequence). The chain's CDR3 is CSAMFPSGGQYNEQFF. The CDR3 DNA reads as TGCAGTGCTATGTTCCCTAGCGGGGGACAATACAATGAGCAGTTCTTC.